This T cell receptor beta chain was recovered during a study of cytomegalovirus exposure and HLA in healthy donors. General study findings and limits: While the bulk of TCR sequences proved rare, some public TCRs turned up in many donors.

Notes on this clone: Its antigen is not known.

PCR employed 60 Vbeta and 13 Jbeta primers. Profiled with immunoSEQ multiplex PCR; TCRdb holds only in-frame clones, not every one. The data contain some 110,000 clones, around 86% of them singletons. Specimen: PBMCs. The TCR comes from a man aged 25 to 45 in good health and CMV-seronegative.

CDR3 sequence: CSVGGGQGSNQPQHF. The CDR3 coding sequence is TGCAGCGTTGGAGGGGGACAGGGGAGCAATCAGCCCCAGCATTTT. The chain carries TRBV29-1 and TRBJ1-5; 10 nucleotides line up with TRBD1. CDR3 length equals 15 residues. Germline-derived CDR1 and CDR2 are SQVTM and ANQGSEA. V shed 4 bases, J shed 1 base, and the junction held 4 bases outside the gene matches.